The sequence of this T cell receptor beta chain was determined in a study of shared clonotypes between healthy human individuals. Study-level information: Per donor, CD8 memory used one plate, CD8 naive used two, CD4 memory used three and CD4 naive used three. Study outcomes and limitations: Sharing across four donors was highest in naive CD4 (roughly 5%) and lowest in memory CD8 (around 0.4%).

Trimming removed 5 bases from V and 3 bases from J; junction bases left unmatched: 5. The CDR3 has 15 residues. The germline V gene encodes CDR1 KGHSH and CDR2 LQKENI. Researchers partitioned CD4+ cells into CD45RA+ naive and CD45RA-negative memory subsets. Of note for this clone: What it binds is not known.

Profiled with immunoSEQ multiplex PCR; TCRdb holds only in-frame clones, not every one. The data show some 240,000 clones, 50% to 80% seen once. The sample taken for sequencing was memory CD4+ T cells sorted from blood. Subset defined: CD45RA-negative fraction. The source of this sequence is a man aged 30 to 45 in good health. This chain links TRBV18 with TRBJ2-4; 9 nucleotides match TRBD1. CDR3 sequence: CASSWTGAGKNIQYF. In DNA, the CDR3 is TGTGCCAGCTCATGGACAGGGGCGGGCAAAAACATTCAGTACTTC.